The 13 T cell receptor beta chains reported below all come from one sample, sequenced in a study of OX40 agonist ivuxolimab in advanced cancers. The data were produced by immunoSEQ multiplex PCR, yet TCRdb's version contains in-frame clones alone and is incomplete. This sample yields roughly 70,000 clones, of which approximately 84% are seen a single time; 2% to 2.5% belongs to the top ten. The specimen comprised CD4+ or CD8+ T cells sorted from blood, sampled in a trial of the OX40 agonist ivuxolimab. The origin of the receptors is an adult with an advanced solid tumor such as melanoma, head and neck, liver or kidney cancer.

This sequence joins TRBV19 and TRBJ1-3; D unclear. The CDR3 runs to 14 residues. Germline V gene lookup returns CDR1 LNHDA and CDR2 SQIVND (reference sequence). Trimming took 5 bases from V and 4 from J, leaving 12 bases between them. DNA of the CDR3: TGTGCCAGTAGTGTTCCGGCAAGAGGAAACACCATATATTTT. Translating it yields CASSVPARGNTIYF.

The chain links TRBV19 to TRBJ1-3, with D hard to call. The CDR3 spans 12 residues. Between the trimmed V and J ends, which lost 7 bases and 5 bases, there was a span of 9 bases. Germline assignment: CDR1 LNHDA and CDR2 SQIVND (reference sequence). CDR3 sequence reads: CASTVSRNTIYF. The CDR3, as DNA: TGTGCCAGTACGGTTTCTAGAAACACCATATATTTT.

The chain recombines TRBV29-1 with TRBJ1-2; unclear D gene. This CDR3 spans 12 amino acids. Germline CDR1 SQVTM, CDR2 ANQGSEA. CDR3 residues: CSDRSWTYGYTF. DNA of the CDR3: TGCAGTGACCGGTCATGGACCTATGGCTACACCTTC.

The CDR3 protein is CATSAGGGNEKLFF. In nucleotides, the CDR3 is TGTGCCACCAGCGCGGGAGGTGGTAATGAAAAACTGTTTTTT. This chain uses TRBV28 with TRBJ1-4; no reliable D call. The CDR3 spans 14 residues. With 10 bases removed from V and 4 bases from J, the gap between germline ends came to 16 bases. CDR1 MDHEN and CDR2 SYDVKM come from the germline V gene.

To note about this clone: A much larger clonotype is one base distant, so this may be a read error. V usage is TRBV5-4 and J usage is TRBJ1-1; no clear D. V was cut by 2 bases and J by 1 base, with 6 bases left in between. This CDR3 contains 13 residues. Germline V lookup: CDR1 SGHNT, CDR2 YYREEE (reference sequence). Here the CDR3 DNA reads TGTGCCAGCAGCTTAACAGAGAACACTGAAGCTTTCTTT. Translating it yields CASSLTENTEAFF.

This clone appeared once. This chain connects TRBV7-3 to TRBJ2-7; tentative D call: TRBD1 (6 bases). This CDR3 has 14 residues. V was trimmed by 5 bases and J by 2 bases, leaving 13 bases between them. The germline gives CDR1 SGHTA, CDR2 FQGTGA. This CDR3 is CASSPVAGAYEQYF. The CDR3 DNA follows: TGTGCCAGCAGCCCGGTGGCAGGGGCCTACGAGCAGTACTTC.

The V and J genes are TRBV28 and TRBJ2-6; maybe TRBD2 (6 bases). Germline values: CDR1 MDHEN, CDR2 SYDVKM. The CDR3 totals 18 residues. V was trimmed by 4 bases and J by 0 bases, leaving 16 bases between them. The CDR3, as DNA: TGTGCCAGCAGTTCCCCGGGACTGCGGAGCTCTGGGGCCAACGTCCTGACTTTC. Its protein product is CASSSPGLRSSGANVLTF.

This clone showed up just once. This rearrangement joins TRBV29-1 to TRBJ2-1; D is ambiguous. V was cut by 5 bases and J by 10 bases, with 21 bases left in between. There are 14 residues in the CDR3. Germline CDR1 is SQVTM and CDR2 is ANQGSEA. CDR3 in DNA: TGCAGCGTTACGGTCGTCACCCTATCTCAGGAGCAGTTCTTC. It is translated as CSVTVVTLSQEQFF.

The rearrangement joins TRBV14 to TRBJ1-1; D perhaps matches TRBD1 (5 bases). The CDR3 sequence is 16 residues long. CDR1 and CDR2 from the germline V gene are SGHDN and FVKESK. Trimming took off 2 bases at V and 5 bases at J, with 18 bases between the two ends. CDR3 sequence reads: CASSQTFDGARTEAFF. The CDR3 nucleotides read TGTGCCAGCAGCCAAACCTTCGATGGGGCAAGGACTGAAGCTTTCTTT.

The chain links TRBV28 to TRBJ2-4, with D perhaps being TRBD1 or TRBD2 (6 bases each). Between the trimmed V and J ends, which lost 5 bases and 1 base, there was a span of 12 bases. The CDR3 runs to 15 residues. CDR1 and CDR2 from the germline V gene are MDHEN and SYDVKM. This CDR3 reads CASSPPGAAKNIQYF. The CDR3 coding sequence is TGTGCCAGCAGTCCTCCGGGGGCGGCCAAAAACATTCAGTACTTC.

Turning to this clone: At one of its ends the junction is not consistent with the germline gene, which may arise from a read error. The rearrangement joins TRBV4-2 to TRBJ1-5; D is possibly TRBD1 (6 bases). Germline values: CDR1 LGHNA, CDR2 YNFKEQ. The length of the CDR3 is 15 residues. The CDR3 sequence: CVSSQARQVNQPQHF. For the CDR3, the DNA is TGTGTCAGCAGCCAAGCCAGACAGGTCAATCAGCCCCAGCATTTT.

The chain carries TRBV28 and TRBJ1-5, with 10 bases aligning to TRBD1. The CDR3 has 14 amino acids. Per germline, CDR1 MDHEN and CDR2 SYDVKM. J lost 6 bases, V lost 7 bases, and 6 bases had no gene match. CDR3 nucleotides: TGTGCCAGCATCGGACAGGGGGGCGGTCAGCCCCAGCATTTT. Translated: CASIGQGGGQPQHF.

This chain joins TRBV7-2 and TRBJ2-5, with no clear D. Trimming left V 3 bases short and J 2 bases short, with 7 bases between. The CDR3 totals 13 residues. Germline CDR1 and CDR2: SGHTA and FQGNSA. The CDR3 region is CASSFSSQETQYF. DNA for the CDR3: TGTGCCAGCAGCTTCAGTTCGCAAGAGACCCAGTACTTC.